The present TCR beta chain was sequenced within a study of T cell repertoires in cytomegalovirus infection. The trim removed 4 bases at V and 4 bases at J, leaving 6 bases unmatched. Germline-derived CDR1 and CDR2 are SGHVS and FQNEAQ. The CDR3 runs 14 residues. TCRdb reanalysed the reads using MiXCR and keeps one entry per CDR3 protein. The sample lists approximately 310,000 distinct CDR3 sequences, around 25% seen once, with roughly 13% in the top ten. Worth noting for this clonotype: The antigen is unknown.

The clonotype comes from a human donor in good health (CMV status not recorded). Some clones in this sample may be carry-over from other donors' samples. The rearrangement uses TRBV7-8 and TRBJ1-2, with 7 bases aligning to TRBD1. The material was cultured PBMCs, obtained from culture after CMV antigen stimulation. CDR3 in amino acids: CASSYRGESYGYTF. The CDR3 DNA reads as TGTGCCAGCAGCTACAGGGGCGAGAGCTATGGCTACACCTTC.